This TCR beta chain emerged from a study of post-analysis software for immune sequencing data. Broader study findings: TRBV segments more frequent in patients than in controls numbered about five and included TRBV5-6, TRBV5-1 and TRBV20-1. The study found significantly lower normalized Chao1 diversity in multiple sclerosis patients than in controls.

About this clonotype itself: The antigen remains unidentified.

CDR3 size: 16 residues. The germline V gene has CDR1 PRHDT and CDR2 FYEKMQ (reference sequence). Unmatched junction bases numbered 11, after V lost 5 bases and J lost 4 bases. Prepared libraries of TCR beta cDNA carried unique molecular identifiers. TCRdb re-derived calls from the PCR reads in MiXCR, one entry per CDR3 protein. The table has roughly 410,000 distinct CDR3 sequences, approximately 33% seen once. The receptor's source is a girl aged 10 to 17 with multiple sclerosis. The specimen sequenced was blood. The chain combines TRBV13 with TRBJ2-1; 7 nucleotides match TRBD2. CDR3 loop: CASSARRSGVYNEQFF. CDR3 DNA sequence: TGTGCCAGCAGCGCCCGACGGAGCGGGGTTTACAATGAGCAGTTCTTC.